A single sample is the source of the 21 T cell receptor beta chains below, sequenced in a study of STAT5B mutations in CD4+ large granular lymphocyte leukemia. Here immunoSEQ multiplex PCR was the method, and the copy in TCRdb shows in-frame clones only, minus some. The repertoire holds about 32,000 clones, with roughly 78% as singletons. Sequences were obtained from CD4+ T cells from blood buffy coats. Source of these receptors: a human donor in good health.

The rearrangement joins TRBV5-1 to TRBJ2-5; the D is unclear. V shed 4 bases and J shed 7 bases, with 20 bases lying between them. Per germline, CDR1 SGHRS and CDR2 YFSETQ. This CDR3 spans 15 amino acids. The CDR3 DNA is TGCGCCAGCAGCCCCTCCGACACCCCCACGGGGACCCAGTACTTC. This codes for CASSPSDTPTGTQYF.

The CDR3 DNA follows: TGTGCCAGCAGTGAACTGCCGGGAAATTCACCCCTCCACTTT. Translation gives CASSELPGNSPLHF. The chain has TRBV6-4 and TRBJ1-6; D not resolved. The ends were cut back, 3 bases at V and 7 bases at J, with 10 bases in the middle. The CDR3 has 14 amino acids. The V gene's germline CDR1 is MRHNA and CDR2 SNTAGT.

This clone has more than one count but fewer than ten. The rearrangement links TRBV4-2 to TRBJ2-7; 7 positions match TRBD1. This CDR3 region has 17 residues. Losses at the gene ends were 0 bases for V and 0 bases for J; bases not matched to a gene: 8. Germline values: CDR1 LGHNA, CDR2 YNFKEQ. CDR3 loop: CASSQDTKDRSSYEQYF. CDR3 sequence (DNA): TGTGCCAGCAGCCAAGATACGAAGGACAGGAGCTCCTACGAGCAGTACTTC.

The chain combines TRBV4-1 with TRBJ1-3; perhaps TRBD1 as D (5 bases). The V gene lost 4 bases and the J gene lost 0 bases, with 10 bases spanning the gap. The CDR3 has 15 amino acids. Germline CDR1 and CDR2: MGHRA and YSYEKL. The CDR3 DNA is TGCGCCAGCAGCCTAGGGGTGGGCTCTGGAAACACCATATATTTT. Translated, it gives CASSLGVGSGNTIYF.

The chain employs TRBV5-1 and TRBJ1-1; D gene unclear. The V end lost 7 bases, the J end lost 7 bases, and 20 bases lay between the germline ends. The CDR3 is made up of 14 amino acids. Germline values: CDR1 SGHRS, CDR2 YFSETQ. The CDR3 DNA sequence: TGCGCCAGCGGGCCCAACGTACAGCTGGGTGAAGCTTTCTTT. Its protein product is CASGPNVQLGEAFF. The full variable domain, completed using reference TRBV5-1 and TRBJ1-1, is KAGVTQTPRYLIKTRGQQVTLSCSPISGHRSVSWYQQTPGQGLQFLFEYFSETQRNKGNFPGRFSGRQFSNSRSEMNVSTLELGDSALYLCASGPNVQLGEAFFGQGTRLTVV.

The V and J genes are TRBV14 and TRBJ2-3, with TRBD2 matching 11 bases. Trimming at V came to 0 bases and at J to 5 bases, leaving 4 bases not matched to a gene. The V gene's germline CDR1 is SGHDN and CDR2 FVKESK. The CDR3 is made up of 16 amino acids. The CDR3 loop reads CASSQDLAGGGDTQYF. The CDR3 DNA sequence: TGTGCCAGCAGCCAAGACCTAGCGGGGGGCGGAGATACGCAGTATTTT.

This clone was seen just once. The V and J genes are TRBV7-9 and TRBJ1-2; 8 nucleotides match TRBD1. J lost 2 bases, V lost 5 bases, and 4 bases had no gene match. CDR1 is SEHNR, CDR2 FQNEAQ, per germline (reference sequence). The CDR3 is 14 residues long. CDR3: CASSMDRANYGYTF. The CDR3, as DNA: TGTGCCAGCAGCATGGACAGGGCAAACTATGGCTACACCTTC.

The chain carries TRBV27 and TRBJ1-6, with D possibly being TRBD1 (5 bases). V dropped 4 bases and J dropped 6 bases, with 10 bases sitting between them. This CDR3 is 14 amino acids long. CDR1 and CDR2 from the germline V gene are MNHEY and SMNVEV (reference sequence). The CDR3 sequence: CASSWDGVNSPLHF. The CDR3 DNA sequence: TGTGCCAGCAGTTGGGACGGGGTTAATTCACCCCTCCACTTT.

The CDR3 region is CASSTSAGVSYEQYF. The DNA for the CDR3 is TGTGCCAGTAGTACATCAGCGGGGGTTTCCTACGAGCAGTACTTC. This chain connects TRBV19 to TRBJ2-7, with 8 bases that match TRBD2. The CDR3 totals 15 residues. Germline CDR1 reads LNHDA; CDR2 reads SQIVND (reference sequence). Unmatched junction bases numbered 6, after V lost 4 bases and J lost 1 base.

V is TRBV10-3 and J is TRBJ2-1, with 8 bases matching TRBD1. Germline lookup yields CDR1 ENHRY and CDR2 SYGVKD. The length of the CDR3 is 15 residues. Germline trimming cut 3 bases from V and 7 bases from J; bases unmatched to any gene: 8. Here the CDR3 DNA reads TGTGCCATCAGTGATATGAAGACAGGGGCGAATGAGCAGTTCTTC. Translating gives CAISDMKTGANEQFF.

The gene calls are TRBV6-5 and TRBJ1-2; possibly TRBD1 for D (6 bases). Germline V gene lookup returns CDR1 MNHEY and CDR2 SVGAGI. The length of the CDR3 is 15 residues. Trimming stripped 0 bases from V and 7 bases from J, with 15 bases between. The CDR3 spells CASSYSRGDRGGYTF. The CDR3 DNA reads TGTGCCAGCAGTTACTCCAGGGGAGATCGGGGTGGCTACACCTTC.

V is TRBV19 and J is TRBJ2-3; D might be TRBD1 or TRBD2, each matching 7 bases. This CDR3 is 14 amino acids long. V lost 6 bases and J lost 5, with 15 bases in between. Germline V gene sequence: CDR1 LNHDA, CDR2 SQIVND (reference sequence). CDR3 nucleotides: TGTGCCAGTAGACCAGGGGGGGGAAGAGATACGCAGTATTTT. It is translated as CASRPGGGRDTQYF.

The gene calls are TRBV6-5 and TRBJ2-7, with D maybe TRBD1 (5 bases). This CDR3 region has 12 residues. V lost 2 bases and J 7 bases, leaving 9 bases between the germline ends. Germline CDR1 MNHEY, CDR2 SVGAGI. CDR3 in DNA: TGTGCCAGCAGTTACCCACCAGGGGAGCAGTACTTC. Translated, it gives CASSYPPGEQYF.

This CDR3 is CASSVESWGGNTIYF. DNA of the CDR3: TGTGCCAGCAGCGTAGAATCCTGGGGGGGAAACACCATATATTTT. The chain carries TRBV9 and TRBJ1-3, with D possibly TRBD1 on 5 matching bases. The CDR3 totals 15 residues. V lost 0 bases to trimming and J lost 4 bases, with 11 bases between them. CDR1 is SGDLS and CDR2 is YYNGEE in the germline V gene. Supplemented by reference TRBV9 and TRBJ1-3, the full variable domain reads DSGVTQTPKHLITATGQRVTLRCSPRSGDLSVYWYQQSLDQGLQFLIQYYNGEERAKGNILERFSAQQFPDLHSELNLSSLELGDSALYFCASSVESWGGNTIYFGEGSWLTVV.

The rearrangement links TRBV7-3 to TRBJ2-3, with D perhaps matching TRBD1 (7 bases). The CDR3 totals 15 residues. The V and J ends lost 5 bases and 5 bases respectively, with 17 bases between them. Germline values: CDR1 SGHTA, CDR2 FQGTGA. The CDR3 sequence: CASSPQGGVGDTQYF. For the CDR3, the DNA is TGTGCCAGCAGCCCGCAGGGGGGAGTGGGAGATACGCAGTATTTT.

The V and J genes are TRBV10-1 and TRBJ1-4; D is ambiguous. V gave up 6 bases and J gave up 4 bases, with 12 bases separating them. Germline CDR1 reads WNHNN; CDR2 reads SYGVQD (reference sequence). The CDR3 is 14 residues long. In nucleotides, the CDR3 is TGCGCCAGCAGCGCCTCAACAGTTAATGAAAAACTGTTTTTT. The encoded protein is CASSASTVNEKLFF.

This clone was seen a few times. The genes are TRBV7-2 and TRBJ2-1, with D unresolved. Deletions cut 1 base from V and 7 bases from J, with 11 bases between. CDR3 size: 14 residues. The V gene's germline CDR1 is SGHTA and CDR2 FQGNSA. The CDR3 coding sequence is TGTGCCAGCAGCTTAGTCGGTTATGGGAATGAGCAGTTCTTC. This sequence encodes CASSLVGYGNEQFF. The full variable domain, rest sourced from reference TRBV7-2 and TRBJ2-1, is GAGVSQSPSNKVTEKGKDVELRCDPISGHTALYWYRQSLGQGLEFLIYFQGNSAPDKSGLPSDRFSAERTGGSVSTLTIQRTQQEDSAVYLCASSLVGYGNEQFFGPGTRLTVL.

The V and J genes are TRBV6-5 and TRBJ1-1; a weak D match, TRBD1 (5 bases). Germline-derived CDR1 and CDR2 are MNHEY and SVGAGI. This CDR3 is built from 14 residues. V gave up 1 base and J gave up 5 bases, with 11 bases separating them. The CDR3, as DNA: TGTGCCAGCAGTTACTTAGGGGCAGGTACTGAAGCTTTCTTT. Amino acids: CASSYLGAGTEAFF.

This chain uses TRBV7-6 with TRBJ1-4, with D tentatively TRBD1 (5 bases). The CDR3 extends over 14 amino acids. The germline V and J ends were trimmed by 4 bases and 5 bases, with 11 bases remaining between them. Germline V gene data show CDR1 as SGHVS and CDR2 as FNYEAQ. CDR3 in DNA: TGTGCCAGCAGCTCGGACATCAACAATGAAAAACTGTTTTTT. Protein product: CASSSDINNEKLFF.

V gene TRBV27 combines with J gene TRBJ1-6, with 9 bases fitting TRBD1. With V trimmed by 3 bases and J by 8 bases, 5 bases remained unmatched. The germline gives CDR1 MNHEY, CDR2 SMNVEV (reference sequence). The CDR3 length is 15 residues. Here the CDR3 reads CASSLGTGLDSPLHF. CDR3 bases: TGTGCCAGCAGTTTGGGGACAGGGTTGGATTCACCCCTCCACTTT.

The chain's CDR3 is CASSAVTSGNTGELFF. The CDR3, as DNA: TGTGCCAGCAGTGCCGTGACTAGCGGGAACACCGGGGAGCTGTTTTTT. J is TRBJ2-2 and V is TRBV6-1; 9 bases line up with TRBD2. V lost 4 bases to trimming and J lost 1 base; unmatched junction nucleotides: 4. This CDR3 contains 16 residues. CDR1 MNHNS and CDR2 SASEGT come from the germline V gene.